These T cell receptor beta chains were read from a single sample in a study of cytomegalovirus exposure and HLA in healthy donors. Sequencing used immunoSEQ multiplex PCR; TCRdb keeps in-frame clones, though not all of them. The sample has about 110,000 clones; approximately 79% are singletons. The sequenced sample consisted of PBMCs. These receptors were taken from a man aged 25 to 40 in good health and CMV-seropositive. Both conserved end residues are part of each CDR3. D genes are given only for firm matches. The size of a clone is reported for some rows only, either as once, few or many, or as a class for expanded clones.

>NA|TRBD1|TRBJ1-1|TRBV10-3
TGTGCCACCTGGACAGGGGGTTCCACTGAAGCTTTCTTT
CATWTGGSTEAFF
>NA|TRBD2|TRBJ2-7|TRBV5-6
TGTGCCAGCAGCCAACGGACTAGCGGGGTCTCCTACGAGCAGTACTTC
CASSQRTSGVSYEQYF
>NA|TRBD1|TRBJ2-7|TRBV2
TGTGCCAGCAGTGGACAGGGTTACGAGCAGTACTTC
CASSGQGYEQYF
>many|NA|TRBJ2-7|TRBV7-2
TGTGCCAGCAGCGCCACTGGAGGGCGGAGCTCCTACGAGCAGTACTTC
CASSATGGRSSYEQYF
>NA|TRBD1|TRBJ2-7|TRBV6-1
TGTGCCAGCAGTCTGGGGACAGGGGGGATTTACGAGCAGTACTTC
CASSLGTGGIYEQYF
>NA|TRBD2|TRBJ2-5|TRBV9
TGTGCCAGCAGCCGCAGCGGGGGGGCCGAGACCCAGTACTTC
CASSRSGGAETQYF
>few|TRBD2|TRBJ2-3|TRBV10-3
TGTGCCATCAAAAGATCGGGACTAGCGGGGAACACTAGCACAGATACGCAGTATTTT
CAIKRSGLAGNTSTDTQYF
>NA|TRBD2|TRBJ2-5|TRBV13
TGTGCCAGCAGTTTAGGACTAGCCCTACAAGAGACCCAGTACTTC
CASSLGLALQETQYF
>NA|TRBD1|TRBJ1-6|TRBV27
TGTGCCAGCAGTTCCCGGACAGGGTCGGATTCACCCCTCCACTTT
CASSSRTGSDSPLHF
>NA|TRBD1|TRBJ1-1|TRBV5-1
TGCGCCAGCAGCCAAAGGGGACAGGGGATTTTGGGCACTGAAGCTTTCTTT
CASSQRGQGILGTEAFF
>NA|NA|TRBJ2-1|TRBV30
TGTGCCTGGAGTATATCTGAGACTCAATACAATGAGCAGTTCTTC
CAWSISETQYNEQFF
>NA|NA|TRBJ2-3|TRBV6-1
TGTGCCAGCAGTGAATCTTTAGGGGGAGATACGCAGTATTTT
CASSESLGGDTQYF
>NA|NA|TRBJ2-7|TRBV2
TGTGCCAGCAGTGAAGTGTTGGGAGGCGCCTACGAGCAGTACTTC
CASSEVLGGAYEQYF
>NA|NA|TRBJ2-3|TRBV10-1
TGCGCCAGCAGTGTTCGACAGCGCACAGATACGCAGTATTTT
CASSVRQRTDTQYF
>once|TRBD2|TRBJ2-3|TRBV29-1
TGCAGCGTTCGGGACTATCAAGCCCATTTT
CSVRDYQAHF
>NA|NA|TRBJ1-4|TRBV5-1
TGCGCCAGCAGCTCCCCCGGGGGTGAAAAACTGTTTTTT
CASSSPGGEKLFF
>NA|TRBD2|TRBJ2-5|TRBV10-3
TGTGCCACAGGGACTAGCGGGGGGGAGACCCAGTACTTC
CATGTSGGETQYF
>NA|NA|TRBJ2-1|TRBV27
TGTGCCAGCAGGCCGACAGGAATTTACAATGAGCAGTTCTTC
CASRPTGIYNEQFF
>NA|NA|TRBJ2-7|TRBV19
TGCGCCAGTAGTTCGACAGGCCGTTCCTACGAGCAGTACTTC
CASSSTGRSYEQYF
>NA|NA|TRBJ1-6|TRBV19
TGTGCCAGTGGGAGGAACAGGCGTCTCTCCTATAATTCACCCCTCCACTTT
CASGRNRRLSYNSPLHF
>few|NA|TRBJ2-7|TRBV7-2
TGTGCCAGCAGCCTTAGCGGTGACTCCTACGAGCAGTACTTC
CASSLSGDSYEQYF
>NA|TRBD2|TRBJ2-1|TRBV27
TGTGCCAGCACGGGGCTAGCGGGGGCCCTATACAATGAGCAGTTCTTC
CASTGLAGALYNEQFF
>NA|NA|TRBJ2-1|TRBV19
TGTGCCAGTAAGACAGGCGTGGGGTCGGGTGAGCAGTTCTTC
CASKTGVGSGEQFF
>NA|TRBD1|TRBJ1-4|TRBV30
TGTGCCTGGAAGCCCGGGACAGGGAATGAAAAACTGTTTTTT
CAWKPGTGNEKLFF
>NA|TRBD1|TRBJ1-2|TRBV19
TGTGCCAGTAGCCTTGGACAGGATTATGGCTACACCTTC
CASSLGQDYGYTF
>NA|NA|TRBJ1-1|TRBV5-1
TGCGCCAGCAGCTTGCAGGATCCGGACACTGAAGCTTTCTTT
CASSLQDPDTEAFF
>NA|TRBD1|TRBJ2-7|TRBV30
TGTGCCTGGAGTCTAGCTTTCGGGGCAGGGGGATCCTACGAGCAGTACTTC
CAWSLAFGAGGSYEQYF
>NA|NA|TRBJ2-5|TRBV7-9
TGTGCCAGCAGCGATACCAGACAGCACCAAGAGACCCAGTACTTC
CASSDTRQHQETQYF
>NA|TRBD2|TRBJ2-5|TRBV5-1
TGCGCCAGCAGCGCGACTAGCGCGGAGACCCAGTACTTC
CASSATSAETQYF
>NA|TRBD1|TRBJ2-3|TRBV29-1
TGCAGCGGTGGACAGGTTAGCACAGATACGCAGTATTTT
CSGGQVSTDTQYF
>NA|NA|TRBJ2-3|TRBV18
TGTGCCAGCTCACCGTCCTTGTCCTTCGGCACAGATACGCAGTATTTT
CASSPSLSFGTDTQYF
>NA|TRBD2|TRBJ2-5|TRBV2
TGTGCCAGGGGACTAGCGGGGGCCCAGTACCAAGAGACCCAGTACTTC
CARGLAGAQYQETQYF
>NA|NA|TRBJ1-1|TRBV29-1
TGCAGCGTTGAAGATTTCAAGCCGTCGGTCCAGGGGAACACTGAAGCTTTCTTT
CSVEDFKPSVQGNTEAFF
>NA|TRBD1|TRBJ2-7|TRBV25-1
TGTGCCAGCAGTGACGGGACAGCCCAGTACTTC
CASSDGTAQYF
>NA|NA|TRBJ2-7|TRBV7-3
TGTGCCAGCAGCTTATCACAGGGTCCCTACGAGCAGTACTTC
CASSLSQGPYEQYF
>NA|TRBD1|TRBJ1-2|TRBV4-1
TGCGCCAGCAGCCAAAGCCCCGGGACAGGGAACTATGGCTACACCTTC
CASSQSPGTGNYGYTF
>NA|TRBD2|TRBJ2-2|TRBV7-3
TGTGCCAGCAGCTTAGGCGCTAGCGGGGGGCATGCCGGGGAGCTGTTTTTT
CASSLGASGGHAGELFF
>NA|TRBD1|TRBJ2-5|TRBV7-9
TGTGCCAGCAGCGGGGGCGACGGACAGGGTTCGGAGACCCAGTACTTC
CASSGGDGQGSETQYF
>NA|NA|TRBJ1-5|TRBV10-3
TGTGCCATCAGTGAGTCGTCAGCGAATCAGCCCCAGCATTTT
CAISESSANQPQHF
>NA|TRBD2|TRBJ2-1|TRBV9
TGTGCCAGCGGGGGGACTAGGGTTTTCGATGAGCAGTTCTTC
CASGGTRVFDEQFF
>NA|NA|TRBJ1-2|TRBV7-9
TGTTCCAGCAGCTTAACGGGGGTGGGTGGCTACACCTTC
CSSSLTGVGGYTF
>NA|TRBD1|TRBJ1-2|TRBV2
TGTGCCAGCAGTGAGGGCTCGGGACAGAGACTCTATGGCTACACCTTC
CASSEGSGQRLYGYTF
>NA|NA|TRBJ1-2|TRBV7-2
TGTGCCAGCAGGCGGACAAATTATGGCTACACCTTC
CASRRTNYGYTF
>NA|NA|TRBJ2-6|TRBV27
TGTGCCAGCAGTTCCAGTACCTCTGGGGCCAACGTCCTGACTTTC
CASSSSTSGANVLTF
>NA|TRBD1|TRBJ1-1|TRBV27
TGTGCCAGCAGTGATAGAAGGGGACAGGGTTGGGGCACTGAAGCTTTCTTT
CASSDRRGQGWGTEAFF
>NA|TRBD2|TRBJ2-2|TRBV7-9
TGTGCCAGCAGCCGTAGCGGGGGGGATAACACCGGGGAGCTGTTTTTT
CASSRSGGDNTGELFF
>NA|TRBD2|TRBJ2-1|TRBV7-3
TGTGCCAGCAGCTTACAAGCGGGGGGGGGTAATGAGCAGTTCTTC
CASSLQAGGGNEQFF
>NA|NA|TRBJ1-1|TRBV2
TGTGCCAGCAGCCTGGGGGGGGCGATGAACACTGAAGCTTTCTTT
CASSLGGAMNTEAFF
>NA|TRBD1|TRBJ1-2|TRBV12-5
TGTGCTAGTGCCTTGGACAGGGATCCTCTAGGCTACACCTTC
CASALDRDPLGYTF
>once|NA|TRBJ2-3|TRBV9
TGTGCCAGCAGCGTAGTTGTTAGCAGAAGCACAGATACGCAGTATTTT
CASSVVVSRSTDTQYF
>NA|NA|TRBJ2-2|TRBV10-3
TGTGCCATCAGCCGGACAGAGAACACCGGGGAGCTGTTTTTT
CAISRTENTGELFF